This TCR beta chain stems from a study of blood T cell repertoires in COVID-19. At the level of the study: The United States, Italy and Spain were the sources of the acute and convalescent COVID-19 samples. Nucleic acid was either cDNA or gDNA, and it came from T cells, B-cell-depleted T cells, or PBMCs.

V was clipped by 1 base and J by 5 bases; unmatched bases: 7. CDR1 KGHDR and CDR2 SFDVKD come from the germline V gene. The CDR3 is made up of 16 amino acids. Original data processing: Using reference gene primer amplification, nucleated cell counts were estimated. Here immunoSEQ multiplex PCR was the method, and the copy in TCRdb shows in-frame clones only, minus some. The V and J calls and clone size were taken over from that table, and D and trimming were inferred from the DNA. The table shows about 150,000 clones, with approximately 83% occurring only once. The sequenced sample consisted of peripheral blood. This chain joins TRBV24-1 and TRBJ2-5; the match to TRBD1 covers 9 bases. The receptor was derived from a man between 70 and 80 years old with acute or convalescent COVID-19. The CDR3 region has the DNA TGTGCCACCAGTGATTTAACGGGACAGGGTCGTGAGACCCAGTACTTC. Protein: CATSDLTGQGRETQYF.